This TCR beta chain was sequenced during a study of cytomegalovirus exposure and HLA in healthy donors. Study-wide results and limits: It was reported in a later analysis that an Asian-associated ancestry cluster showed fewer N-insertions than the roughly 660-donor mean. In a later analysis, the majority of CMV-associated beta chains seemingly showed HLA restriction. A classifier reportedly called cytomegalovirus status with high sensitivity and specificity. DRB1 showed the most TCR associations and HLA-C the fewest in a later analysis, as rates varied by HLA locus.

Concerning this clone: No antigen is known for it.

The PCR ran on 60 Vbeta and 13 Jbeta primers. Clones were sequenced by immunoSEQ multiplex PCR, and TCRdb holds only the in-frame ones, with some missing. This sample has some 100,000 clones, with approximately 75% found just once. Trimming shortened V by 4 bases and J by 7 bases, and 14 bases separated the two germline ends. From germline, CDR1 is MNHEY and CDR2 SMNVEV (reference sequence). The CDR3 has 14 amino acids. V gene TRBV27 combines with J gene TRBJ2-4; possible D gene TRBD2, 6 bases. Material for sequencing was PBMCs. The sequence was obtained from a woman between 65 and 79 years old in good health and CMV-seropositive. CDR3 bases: TGTGCCAGCAGTTGGGGACTGCTGGGGAACATTCAGTACTTC. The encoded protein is CASSWGLLGNIQYF.